A selection of T cell receptor beta chains follows, all from one sample in a study of blood T cell repertoires in COVID-19. TCRdb keeps only in-frame clones here, not all; method: immunoSEQ multiplex PCR. This table has approximately 75,000 clones, less than 85% appearing once. Sequenced: peripheral blood. Source of these receptors: a woman aged 80 or over with acute or convalescent COVID-19. CDR3s leave out the opening cysteine and the closing phenylalanine or tryptophan.

>TRBV30|TRBJ1-5
AWSGSGTGSGQPQH
>TRBV14|TRBJ2-2
ASSQVSGFTGELF
>TRBV4-1|TRBJ1-4
ASSLFRDTHNEKLF
>TRBV5-1|TRBJ1-1
ASSFRQGGTEAF
>TRBV29-1|TRBJ1-4
SVAKTGPAEKLF
>TRBV19|TRBJ2-1
ASSMGLAGGRADHEQF
>TRBV30|TRBJ1-5
AWRSGTLQPQH
>TRBV6-4|TRBJ2-7
ASSDSHMLRAVQY
>TRBV2|TRBJ1-1
ASSRGRGMETNTEAF
>TRBV19|TRBJ2-7
ASSLTGSYEQY
>TRBV12-3/TRBV12-4|TRBJ2-5
ASRHPGRETQY
>TRBV20-1|TRBJ1-1
SATDRTLRL
>TRBV29-1|TRBJ1-3
SVSAGIGNTIY
>TRBV24-1|TRBJ2-6
ATSDPSGFGANVLT
>TRBV5-1|TRBJ2-1
ASSDNYNEQF
>TRBV18|TRBJ1-2
ASSPGQALYGYT
>TRBV28|TRBJ1-1
ASRPGQGVAEAF
>TRBV27|TRBJ2-3
ASSLGTSVITDTQY
>TRBV19|TRBJ2-7
ASSPLAPTYEQY
>TRBV20-1|TRBJ2-3
SGTLTDTQY
>TRBV10-3|TRBJ1-6
AISGQGDSPLH
>TRBV7-9|TRBJ1-1
ASSLGPPGAF
>TRBV7-9|TRBJ2-7
ASSPGSRRVYEQY
>TRBV19|TRBJ2-1
ASSPRTSPHDEQF
>TRBV11-1|TRBJ2-2
ASSLGQGANTGELF
>TRBV12-3/TRBV12-4|TRBJ2-1
ASGLGNEQF
>TRBV7-3|TRBJ1-1
ASSLDRMNTEAF
>TRBV6-5|TRBJ1-1
ASSKLGGTEAF
>TRBV30|TRBJ2-7
AWSVTAGYYEQY
>TRBV4-2|TRBJ1-4
ASSQEQGFVEKLF
>TRBV24-1|TRBJ2-3
ATSEERGRTDTQY
>TRBV5-1|TRBJ2-2
ASSLAEIQGAGELF
>TRBV3-1/TRBV3-2|TRBJ2-5
ASSQGRASGRQTQY
>TRBV14|TRBJ1-5
ASSLHSNQPQH
>TRBV7-9|TRBJ1-2
ASSNLRDFLYGYT
>TRBV6-5|TRBJ2-7
ASSRTESYEQY
>TRBV5-6|TRBJ2-1
ASSFRGTAPNEQF
>TRBV20-1|TRBJ1-1
SAVNTEAF
>TRBV19|TRBJ2-1
ASGETSGRTYNEQF
>TRBV15|TRBJ2-7
ATSTKAGGPSEQY
>TRBV6-5|TRBJ2-2
ASSSWDRTSTRELF
>TRBV4-1|TRBJ2-7
ASSPFTVGAYEQY
>TRBV7-9|TRBJ2-7
ASSLGLAGEKQY
>TRBV29-1|TRBJ2-1
SVRRGAYNEQF
>TRBV9|TRBJ2-7
ASSEKGTGNHEQY
>TRBV7-2|TRBJ2-1
ASSWRTGGDEQF
>TRBV27|TRBJ1-3
ASRLTGTDSGNTIY
>TRBV6-5|TRBJ1-5
ASSPGTGYQPQH
>TRBV18|TRBJ2-2
ASSPVQGEAGELF
>TRBV29-1|TRBJ1-1
SVERQSLNTEAF
>TRBV6-5|TRBJ2-2
ASSFQGPGELF
>TRBV27|TRBJ2-7
ASSFSLDRGLWEQY
>TRBV7-9|TRBJ1-1
ASSLRQMINEAF
>TRBV7-9|TRBJ1-1
ASSLGWGDTEAF
>TRBV30|TRBJ1-2
AWDQGSNYGYT
>TRBV7-9|TRBJ1-6
ASSLDGNQNSPLH
>TRBV19|TRBJ1-4
ASRLDWNNEKLF